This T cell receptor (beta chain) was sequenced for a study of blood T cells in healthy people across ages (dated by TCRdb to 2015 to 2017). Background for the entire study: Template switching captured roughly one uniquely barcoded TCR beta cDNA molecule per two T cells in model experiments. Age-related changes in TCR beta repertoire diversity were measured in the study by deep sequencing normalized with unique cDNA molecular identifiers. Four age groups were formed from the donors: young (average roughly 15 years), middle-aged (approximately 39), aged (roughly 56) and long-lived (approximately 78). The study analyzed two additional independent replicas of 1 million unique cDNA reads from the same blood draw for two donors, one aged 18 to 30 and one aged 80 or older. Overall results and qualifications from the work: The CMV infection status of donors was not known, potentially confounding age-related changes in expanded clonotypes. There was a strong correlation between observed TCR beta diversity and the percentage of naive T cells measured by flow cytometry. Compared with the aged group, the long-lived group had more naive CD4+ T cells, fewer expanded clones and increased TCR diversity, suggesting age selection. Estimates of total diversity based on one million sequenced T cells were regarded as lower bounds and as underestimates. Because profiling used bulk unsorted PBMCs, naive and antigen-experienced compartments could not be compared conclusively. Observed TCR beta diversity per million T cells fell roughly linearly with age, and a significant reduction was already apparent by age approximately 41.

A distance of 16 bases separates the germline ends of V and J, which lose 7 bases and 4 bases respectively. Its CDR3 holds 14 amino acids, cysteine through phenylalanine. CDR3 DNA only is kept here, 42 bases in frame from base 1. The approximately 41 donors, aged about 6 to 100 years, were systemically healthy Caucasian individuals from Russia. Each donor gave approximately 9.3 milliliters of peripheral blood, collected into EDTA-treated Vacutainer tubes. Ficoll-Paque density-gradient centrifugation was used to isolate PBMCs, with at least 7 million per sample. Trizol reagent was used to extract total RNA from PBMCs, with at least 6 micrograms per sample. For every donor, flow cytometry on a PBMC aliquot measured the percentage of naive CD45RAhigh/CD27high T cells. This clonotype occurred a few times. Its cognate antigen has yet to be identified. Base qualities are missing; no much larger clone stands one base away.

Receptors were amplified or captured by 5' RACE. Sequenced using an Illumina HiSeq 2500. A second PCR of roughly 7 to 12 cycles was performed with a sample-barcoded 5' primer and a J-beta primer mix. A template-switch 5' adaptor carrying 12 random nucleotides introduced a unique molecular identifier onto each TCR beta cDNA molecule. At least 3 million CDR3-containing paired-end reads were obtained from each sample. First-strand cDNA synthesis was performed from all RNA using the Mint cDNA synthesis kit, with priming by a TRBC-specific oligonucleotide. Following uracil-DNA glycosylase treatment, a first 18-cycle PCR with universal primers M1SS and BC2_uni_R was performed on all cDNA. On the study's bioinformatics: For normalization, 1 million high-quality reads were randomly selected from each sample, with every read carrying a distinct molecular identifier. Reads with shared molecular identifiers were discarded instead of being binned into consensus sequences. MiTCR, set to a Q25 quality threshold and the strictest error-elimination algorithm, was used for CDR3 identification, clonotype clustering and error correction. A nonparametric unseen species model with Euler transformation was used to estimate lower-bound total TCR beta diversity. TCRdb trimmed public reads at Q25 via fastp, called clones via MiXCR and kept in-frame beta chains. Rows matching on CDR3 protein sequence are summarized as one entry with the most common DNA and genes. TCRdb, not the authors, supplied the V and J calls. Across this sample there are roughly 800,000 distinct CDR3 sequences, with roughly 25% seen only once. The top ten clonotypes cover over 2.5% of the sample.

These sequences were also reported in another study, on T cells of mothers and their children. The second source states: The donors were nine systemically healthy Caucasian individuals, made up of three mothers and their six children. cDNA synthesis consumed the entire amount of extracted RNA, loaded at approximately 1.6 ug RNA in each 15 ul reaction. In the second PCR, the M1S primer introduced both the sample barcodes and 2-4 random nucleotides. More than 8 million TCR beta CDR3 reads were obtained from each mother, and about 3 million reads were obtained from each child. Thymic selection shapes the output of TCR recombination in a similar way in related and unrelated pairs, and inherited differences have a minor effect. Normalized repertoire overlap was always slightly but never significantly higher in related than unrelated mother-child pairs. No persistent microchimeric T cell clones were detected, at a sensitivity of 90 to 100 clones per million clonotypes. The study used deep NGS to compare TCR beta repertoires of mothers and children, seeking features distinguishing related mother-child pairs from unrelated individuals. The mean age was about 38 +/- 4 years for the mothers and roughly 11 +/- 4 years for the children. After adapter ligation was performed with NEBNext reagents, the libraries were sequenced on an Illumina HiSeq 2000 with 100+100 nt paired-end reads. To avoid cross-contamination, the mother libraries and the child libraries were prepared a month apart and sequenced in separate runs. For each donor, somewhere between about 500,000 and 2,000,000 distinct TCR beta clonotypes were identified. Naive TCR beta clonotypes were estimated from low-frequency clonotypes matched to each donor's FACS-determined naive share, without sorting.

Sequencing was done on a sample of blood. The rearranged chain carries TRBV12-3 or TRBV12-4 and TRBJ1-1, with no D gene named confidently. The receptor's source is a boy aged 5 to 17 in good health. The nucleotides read TGTGCCAGCATCCCCCCCGACATGAGCACTGAAGCTTTCTTT. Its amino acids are CASIPPDMSTEAFF.